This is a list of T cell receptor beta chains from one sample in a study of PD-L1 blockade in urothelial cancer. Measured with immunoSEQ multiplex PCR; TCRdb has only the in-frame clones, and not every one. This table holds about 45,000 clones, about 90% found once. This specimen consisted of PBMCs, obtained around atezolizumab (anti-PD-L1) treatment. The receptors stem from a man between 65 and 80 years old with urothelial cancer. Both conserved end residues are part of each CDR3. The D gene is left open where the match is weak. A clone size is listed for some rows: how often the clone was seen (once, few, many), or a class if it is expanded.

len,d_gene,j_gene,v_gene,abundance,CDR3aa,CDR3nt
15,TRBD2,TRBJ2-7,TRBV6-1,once,CASTVTSGRASEQYF,TGTGCCAGCACTGTGACTAGCGGGAGGGCAAGCGAGCAGTACTTC
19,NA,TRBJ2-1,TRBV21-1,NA,CASSKGRGRVAGHYNEQFF,TGTGCCAGCAGCAAAGGCAGGGGCCGCGTAGCGGGGCATTACAATGAGCAGTTCTTC
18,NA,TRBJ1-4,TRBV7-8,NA,CASSPRVGAGATNEKLFF,TGTGCCAGCAGCCCCCGGGTGGGGGCGGGAGCAACTAATGAAAAACTGTTTTTT
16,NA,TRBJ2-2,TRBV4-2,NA,CASSQEGGGLTGELFF,TGTGCCAGCAGCCAAGAAGGCGGAGGTCTCACCGGGGAGCTGTTTTTT
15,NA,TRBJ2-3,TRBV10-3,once,CAISERQSQGDTQYF,TGTGCCATCAGTGAACGACAAAGCCAGGGAGATACGCAGTATTTT
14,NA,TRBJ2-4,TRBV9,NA,CASSVGQAKNIQYF,TGTGCCAGCAGCGTAGGGCAAGCCAAAAACATTCAGTACTTC
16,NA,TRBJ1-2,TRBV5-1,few,CASSLGGDTATYGYTF,TGCGCCAGCAGCTTGGGGGGGGATACAGCGACCTATGGCTACACCTTC
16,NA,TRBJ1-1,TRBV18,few,CASSPPRNRIRTEAFF,TGTGCCAGCTCACCACCGAGAAACCGCATCCGCACTGAAGCTTTCTTT
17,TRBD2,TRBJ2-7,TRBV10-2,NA,CASSGGLAGGRGHEQYF,TGCGCCAGCAGTGGTGGACTAGCGGGAGGGAGAGGACACGAGCAGTACTTC
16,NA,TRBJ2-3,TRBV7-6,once,CASSGGLAAYTDTQYF,TGTGCCAGCAGCGGGGGGCTAGCGGCCTACACAGATACGCAGTATTTT
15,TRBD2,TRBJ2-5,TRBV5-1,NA,CASSPEGLAGGAQYF,TGCGCCAGCAGCCCCGAGGGACTAGCGGGGGGGGCCCAGTACTTC
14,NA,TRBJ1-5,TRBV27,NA,CASSLNKGGQPQHF,TGTGCCAGCAGTTTGAACAAAGGCGGTCAGCCCCAGCATTTT
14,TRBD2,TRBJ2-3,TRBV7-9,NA,CASSHSGSADTQYF,TGTGCCAGCAGCCACAGCGGGAGCGCAGATACGCAGTATTTT
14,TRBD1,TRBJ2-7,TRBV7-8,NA,CASSFDRGPYEQYF,TGTGCCAGCAGCTTCGATAGGGGGCCCTACGAGCAGTACTTC
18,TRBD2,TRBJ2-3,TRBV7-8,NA,CASSSGLAGGRSTDTQYF,TGTGCCAGCAGCTCTGGACTAGCGGGAGGCCGTAGCACAGATACGCAGTATTTT
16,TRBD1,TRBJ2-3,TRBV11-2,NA,CASSPGTGGGTDTQYF,TGTGCCAGCAGCCCTGGGACAGGGGGTGGCACAGATACGCAGTATTTT
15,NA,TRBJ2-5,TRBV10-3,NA,CAIRGVGQGQETQYF,TGTGCCATCAGGGGTGTTGGGCAGGGGCAAGAGACCCAGTACTTC
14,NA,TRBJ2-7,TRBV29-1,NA,CSVDGVGGSYEQYF,TGCAGCGTTGACGGCGTAGGAGGATCCTACGAGCAGTACTTC
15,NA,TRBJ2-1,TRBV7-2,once,CASSLSWGTYNEQFF,TGTGCCAGCAGCTTATCCTGGGGCACCTACAATGAGCAGTTCTTC
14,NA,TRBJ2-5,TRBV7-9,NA,CASSLQGTQETQYF,TGTGCCAGCAGCCTCCAGGGAACTCAAGAGACCCAGTACTTC
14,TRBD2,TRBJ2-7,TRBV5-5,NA,CASSALAKSYEQYF,TGTGCCAGCAGCGCACTAGCGAAGTCCTACGAGCAGTACTTC
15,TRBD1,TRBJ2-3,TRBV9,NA,CASSAAGGSADTQYF,TGTGCCAGCAGCGCCGCAGGGGGCTCGGCAGATACGCAGTATTTT
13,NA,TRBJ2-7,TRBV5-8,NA,CASSPRTVYEQYF,TGTGCCAGCAGCCCTCGGACTGTCTACGAGCAGTACTTC
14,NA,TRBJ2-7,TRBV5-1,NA,CASSLGDISYEQYF,TGCGCCAGCAGCTTGGGGGACATTTCCTACGAGCAGTACTTC
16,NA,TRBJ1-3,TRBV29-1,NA,CSASGALAAPGNTIYF,TGCAGCGCCAGCGGGGCCCTGGCGGCTCCTGGAAACACCATATATTTT
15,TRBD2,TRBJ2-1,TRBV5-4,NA,CASSVSGRAENEQFF,TGTGCCAGCAGCGTTAGCGGGAGGGCAGAAAATGAGCAGTTCTTC
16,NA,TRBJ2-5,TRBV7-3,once,CASSPNGWGLGETQYF,TGTGCCAGCAGCCCCAACGGATGGGGCCTAGGCGAGACCCAGTACTTC
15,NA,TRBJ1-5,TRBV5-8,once,CASSLGTGSNQPQHF,TGTGCCAGCAGCTTGGGTACAGGGAGCAATCAGCCCCAGCATTTT
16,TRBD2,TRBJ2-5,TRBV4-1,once,CASSQDVGTREETQYF,TGCGCCAGCAGCCAAGATGTAGGGACTAGGGAAGAGACCCAGTACTTC
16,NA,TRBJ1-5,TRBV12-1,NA,CASSQIDRLVTQPQHF,TGTGCCAGCAGCCAGATAGACAGGTTGGTAACTCAGCCCCAGCATTTT
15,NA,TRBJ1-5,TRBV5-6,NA,CASSSGRGWNQPQHF,TGTGCCAGCAGCTCGGGTCGGGGTTGGAATCAGCCCCAGCATTTT
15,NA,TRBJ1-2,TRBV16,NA,CASSQSIRQGYGYTF,TGTGCCAGCAGCCAATCGATCCGGCAGGGCTATGGCTACACCTTC
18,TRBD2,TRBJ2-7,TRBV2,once,CASSTSSGGSVRDYEQYF,TGTGCCAGCAGTACCTCCTCGGGGGGTAGCGTTAGGGACTACGAGCAGTACTTC
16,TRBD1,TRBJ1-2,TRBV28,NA,CASRSPLGQGARGYTF,TGTGCCAGCAGATCGCCTCTGGGACAGGGGGCGCGGGGCTACACCTTC
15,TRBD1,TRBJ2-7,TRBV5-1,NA,CASSSRQGADYEQYF,TGCGCCAGCAGCAGCCGACAGGGGGCCGACTACGAGCAGTACTTC
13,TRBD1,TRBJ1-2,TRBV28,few,CASRGTGSYGYTF,TGTGCCAGCAGGGGGACAGGGTCCTATGGCTACACCTTC
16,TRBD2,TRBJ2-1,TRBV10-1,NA,CASSERGGVTYNEQFF,TGCGCCAGCAGTGAGCGGGGGGGGGTTACCTACAATGAGCAGTTCTTC
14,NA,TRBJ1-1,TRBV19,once,CASSWKGGDTEAFF,TGTGCCAGTAGTTGGAAAGGGGGGGACACTGAAGCTTTCTTT
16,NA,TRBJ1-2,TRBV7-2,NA,CASSLSAGVQVDGYTF,TGTGCCAGCAGCCTGTCGGCAGGGGTGCAGGTCGATGGCTACACCTTC
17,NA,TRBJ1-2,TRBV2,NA,CASRGLGGRLTNYGYTF,TGTGCCAGCAGGGGGTTGGGGGGGCGACTTACTAACTATGGCTACACCTTC
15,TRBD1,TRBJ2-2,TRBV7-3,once,CASSSGQGNTGELFF,TGTGCCAGCAGCTCAGGACAGGGAAACACCGGGGAGCTGTTTTTT
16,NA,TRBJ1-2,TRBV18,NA,CASSPTKGRANYGYTF,TGTGCCAGCTCACCCACTAAAGGTAGAGCTAACTATGGCTACACCTTC
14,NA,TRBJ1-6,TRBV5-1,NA,CASSSDSMNSPLHF,TGCGCCAGCAGCTCGGACAGCATGAATTCACCCCTCCACTTT
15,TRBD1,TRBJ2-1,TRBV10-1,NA,CASSPRTGGNNEQFF,TGCGCCAGCAGTCCCCGGACAGGGGGAAACAATGAGCAGTTCTTC
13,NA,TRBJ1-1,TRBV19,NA,CASSILTGTEAFF,TGTGCCAGTAGTATTCTAACGGGCACTGAAGCTTTCTTT
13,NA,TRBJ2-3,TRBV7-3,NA,CASSLESPDTQYF,TGTGCCAGCAGCCTCGAGTCCCCAGATACGCAGTATTTT
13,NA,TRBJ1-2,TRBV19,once,CASSRTEDYGYTF,TGTGCCAGTAGTAGGACAGAGGATTATGGCTACACCTTC
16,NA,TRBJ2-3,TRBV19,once,CASSIDSGNVADTQYF,TGTGCCAGTAGTATAGATTCCGGGAATGTGGCTGATACGCAGTATTTT
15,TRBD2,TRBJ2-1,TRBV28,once,CASKVAGATYNEQFF,TGTGCCAGCAAAGTAGCGGGAGCTACCTACAATGAGCAGTTCTTC
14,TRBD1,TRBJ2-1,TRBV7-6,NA,CASSLHRGSFEQFF,TGTGCCAGCAGCCTTCACAGGGGAAGCTTTGAGCAGTTCTTC
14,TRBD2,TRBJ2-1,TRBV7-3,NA,CASSLSGSGNEQFF,TGTGCCAGCAGCTTAAGCGGGAGCGGAAATGAGCAGTTCTTC
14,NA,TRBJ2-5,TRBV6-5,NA,CASSYSPGKETQYF,TGTGCCAGCAGTTACTCACCAGGAAAAGAGACCCAGTACTTC
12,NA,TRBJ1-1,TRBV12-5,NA,CASAPDWGEAFF,TGTGCTAGTGCCCCGGACTGGGGTGAAGCTTTCTTT